These 4 T cell receptor beta chains were all obtained from the same sample, sequenced in a study of sequential checkpoint blockade in melanoma (dated by TCRdb to the late 2010s). Sample treatment or condition, as interpreted from the label and publication: randomized to nivolumab then ipilimumab (arm A) or the reverse (arm B). The library was built by means of the immunoSEQ multiplex PCR assay. Imported from immuneACCESS, the table was reduced by TCRdb to in-frame sequences with V and J called. These copies leave out some clones; in studies compared against another copy, an unresolved V gene accounts for under half, and the cause of the remainder is not known. Here the sample has around 16,000 clones; 77% occur a single time. In total, the top ten clones hold roughly 31% of the sample. This specimen was CD8+ T cells sorted from blood (inferred from file names), taken from a patient given nivolumab and ipilimumab in sequence. The receptors were gathered from a human donor with melanoma.

The chain has TRBV7-2 and TRBJ2-7; 10 positions match TRBD2. Per the germline V gene, CDR1 is SGHTA and CDR2 is FQGNSA. Trimming removed 4 bases from V and 3 bases from J; junction bases left unmatched: 6. The CDR3 is 15 amino acids. CDR3 DNA: TGTGCCAGCAGCTCGGTCAGCGGGAGGGTCTACGAGCAGTACTTC. Its protein product is CASSSVSGRVYEQYF. Variable domain in full (rest from reference TRBV7-2 and TRBJ2-7): GAGVSQSPSNKVTEKGKDVELRCDPISGHTALYWYRQSLGQGLEFLIYFQGNSAPDKSGLPSDRFSAERTGGSVSTLTIQRTQQEDSAVYLCASSSVSGRVYEQYFGPGTRLTVT.

The rearrangement joins TRBV27 to TRBJ2-7; 9 bases match TRBD1. This CDR3 is built from 16 residues. V lost 3 bases to trimming and J lost 3 bases; unmatched junction nucleotides: 9. Per the germline V gene, CDR1 is MNHEY and CDR2 is SMNVEV (reference sequence). The CDR3 region has the DNA TGTGCCAGCAGTTTTACTCTGACAGGGGGTAGCTACGAGCAGTACTTC. Translation gives CASSFTLTGGSYEQYF.

Sample share makes this clone medium-sized. The chain couples TRBV11-2 to TRBJ2-3, with 7 nucleotides matching TRBD1. CDR3 length equals 14 residues. The germline V gene encodes CDR1 SGHAT and CDR2 FQNNGV. Losses at the gene ends were 5 bases for V and 4 bases for J; bases not matched to a gene: 6. The CDR3 nucleotides read TGTGCCAGCAGCCCTTCGACAGGGCCAGATACGCAGTATTTT. It translates to CASSPSTGPDTQYF.

J is TRBJ2-7 and V is TRBV28; possibly TRBD2 for D (5 bases). V was pared by 5 bases and J by 5 bases, with 13 bases between. This CDR3 is 13 amino acids long. CDR1 is MDHEN and CDR2 is SYDVKM in the germline V gene. CDR3 sequence (DNA): TGTGCCAGCAGTGAGTTTAGCGAGAACGAGCAGTACTTC. Amino acids: CASSEFSENEQYF.